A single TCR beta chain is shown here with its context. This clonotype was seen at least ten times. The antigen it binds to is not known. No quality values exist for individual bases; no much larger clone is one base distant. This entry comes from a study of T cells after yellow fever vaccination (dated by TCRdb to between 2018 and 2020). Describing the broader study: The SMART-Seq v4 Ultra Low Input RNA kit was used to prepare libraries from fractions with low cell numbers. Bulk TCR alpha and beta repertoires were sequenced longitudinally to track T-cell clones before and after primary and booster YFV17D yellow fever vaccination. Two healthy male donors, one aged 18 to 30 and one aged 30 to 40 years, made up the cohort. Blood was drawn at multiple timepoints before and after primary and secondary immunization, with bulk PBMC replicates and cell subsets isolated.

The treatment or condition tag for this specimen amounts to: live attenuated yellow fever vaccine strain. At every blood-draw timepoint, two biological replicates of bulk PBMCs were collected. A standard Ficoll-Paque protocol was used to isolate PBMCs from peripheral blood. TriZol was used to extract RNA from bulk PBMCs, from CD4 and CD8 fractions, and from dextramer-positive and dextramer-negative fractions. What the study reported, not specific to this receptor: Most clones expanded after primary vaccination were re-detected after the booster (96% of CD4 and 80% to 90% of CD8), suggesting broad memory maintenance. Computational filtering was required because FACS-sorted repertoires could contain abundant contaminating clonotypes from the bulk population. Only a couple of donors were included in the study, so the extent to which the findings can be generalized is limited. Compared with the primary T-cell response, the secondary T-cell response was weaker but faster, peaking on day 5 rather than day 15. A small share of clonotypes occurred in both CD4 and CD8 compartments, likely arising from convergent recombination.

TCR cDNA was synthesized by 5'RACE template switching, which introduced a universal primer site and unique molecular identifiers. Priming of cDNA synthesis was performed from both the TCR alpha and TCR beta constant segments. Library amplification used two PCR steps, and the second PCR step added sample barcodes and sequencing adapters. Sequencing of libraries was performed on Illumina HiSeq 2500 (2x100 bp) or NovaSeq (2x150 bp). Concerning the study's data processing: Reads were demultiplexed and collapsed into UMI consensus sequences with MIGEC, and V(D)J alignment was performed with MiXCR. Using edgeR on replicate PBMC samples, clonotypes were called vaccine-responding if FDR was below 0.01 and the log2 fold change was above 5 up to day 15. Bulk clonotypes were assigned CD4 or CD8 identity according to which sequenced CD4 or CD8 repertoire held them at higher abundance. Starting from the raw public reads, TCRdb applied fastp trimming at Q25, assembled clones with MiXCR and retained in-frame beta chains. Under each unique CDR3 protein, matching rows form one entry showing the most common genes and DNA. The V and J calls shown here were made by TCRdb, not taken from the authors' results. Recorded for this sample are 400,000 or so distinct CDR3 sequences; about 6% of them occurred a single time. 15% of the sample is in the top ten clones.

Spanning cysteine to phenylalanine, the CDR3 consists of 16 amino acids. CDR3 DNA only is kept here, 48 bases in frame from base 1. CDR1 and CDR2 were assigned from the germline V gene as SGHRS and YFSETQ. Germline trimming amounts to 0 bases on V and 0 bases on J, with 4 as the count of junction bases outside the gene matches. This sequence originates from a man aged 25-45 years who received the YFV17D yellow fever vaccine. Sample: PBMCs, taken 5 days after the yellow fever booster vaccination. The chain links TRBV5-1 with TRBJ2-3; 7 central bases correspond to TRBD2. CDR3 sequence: CASSLAGGRSTDTQYF. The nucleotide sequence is TGCGCCAGCAGCTTGGCCGGCGGGAGAAGCACAGATACGCAGTATTTT.